The clone carrying this T cell receptor beta chain has more than one count but fewer than ten. TCRdb keeps only in-frame clones here, not all; method: immunoSEQ multiplex PCR. The table lists over 150,000 clones, approximately 91% of them singletons. This specimen comes from a study of blood T cell repertoires in COVID-19. This CDR3 spans 14 amino acids. Looked up from germline, CDR1 is SGDLS and CDR2 is YYNGEE. V was trimmed by 0 bases and J by 0 bases, leaving 6 bases between them. This TCR was sampled from a man in his late teens or twenties with acute or convalescent COVID-19. V is TRBV9 and J is TRBJ1-2, with no clear D. The specimen sequenced was peripheral blood. The CDR3 loop reads CASSVAVTNYGYTF. CDR3 nucleotide sequence: TGTGCCAGCAGCGTAGCGGTAACTAACTATGGCTACACCTTC.